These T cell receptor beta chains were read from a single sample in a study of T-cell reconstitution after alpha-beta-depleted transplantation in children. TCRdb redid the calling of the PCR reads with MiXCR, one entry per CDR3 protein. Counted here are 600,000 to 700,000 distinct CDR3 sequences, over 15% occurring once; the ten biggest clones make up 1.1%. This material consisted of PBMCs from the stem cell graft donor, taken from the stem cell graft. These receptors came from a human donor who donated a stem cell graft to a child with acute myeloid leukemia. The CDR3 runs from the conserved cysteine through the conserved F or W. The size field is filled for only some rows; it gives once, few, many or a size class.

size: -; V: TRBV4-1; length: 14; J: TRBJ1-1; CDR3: CASSQESGRGEAFF
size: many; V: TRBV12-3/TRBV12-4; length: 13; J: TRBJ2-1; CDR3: CASSFDSDNEQFF
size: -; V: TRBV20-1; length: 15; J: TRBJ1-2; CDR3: CSARDSRDSSYGYTF
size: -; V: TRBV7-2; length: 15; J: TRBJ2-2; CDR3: CASSLYEGNTGELFF
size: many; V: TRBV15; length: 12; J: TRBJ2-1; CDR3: CATSRGGDEQFF
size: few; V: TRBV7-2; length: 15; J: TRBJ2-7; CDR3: CASSLGGGTTYEQYF
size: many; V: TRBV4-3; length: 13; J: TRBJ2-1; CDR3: CASSQEPYNEQFF
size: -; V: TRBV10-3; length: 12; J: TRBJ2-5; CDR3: CAISEQQETQYF
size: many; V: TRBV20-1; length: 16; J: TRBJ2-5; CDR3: CSAPNFFETGAETQYF
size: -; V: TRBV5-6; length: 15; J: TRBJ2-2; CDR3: CASSQGGGYTGELFF
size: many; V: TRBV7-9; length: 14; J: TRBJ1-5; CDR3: CASSGTGDHQPQHF
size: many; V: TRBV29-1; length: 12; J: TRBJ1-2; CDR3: CSVEGVDYGYTF
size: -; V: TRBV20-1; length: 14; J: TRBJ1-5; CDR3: CSAREGRINQPQHF
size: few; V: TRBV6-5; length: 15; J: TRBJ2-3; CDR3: CASSYGGPSTDTQYF
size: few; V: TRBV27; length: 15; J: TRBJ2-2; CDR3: CASSLGGGAAGELFF
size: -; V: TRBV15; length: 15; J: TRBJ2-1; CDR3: CATSISGGAGNEQFF
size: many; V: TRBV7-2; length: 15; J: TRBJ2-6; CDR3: CASSLGPTGANVLTF
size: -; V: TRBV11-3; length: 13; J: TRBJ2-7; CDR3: CASSRVVFDEQYF